This passage covers 10 T cell receptor beta chains from one sample sequenced in a study of OX40 agonist ivuxolimab in advanced cancers. Measured with immunoSEQ multiplex PCR; TCRdb has only the in-frame clones, and not every one. The sample records approximately 58,000 clones, 91% being singletons. The sample was CD4+ or CD8+ T cells sorted from blood, taken in a trial of the OX40 agonist ivuxolimab. Source of these receptors: an adult with an advanced solid tumor such as melanoma, head and neck, liver or kidney cancer.

V usage is TRBV6-5 and J usage is TRBJ1-1, with TRBD1 identical over 8 bases. This CDR3 is built from 14 residues. J gave up 1 base and V 6 bases, and 4 bases lay outside the gene matches. Germline CDR1 reads MNHEY; CDR2 reads SVGAGI. CDR3 residues: CASSTGQENTEAFF. CDR3 in DNA: TGTGCCAGCAGCACGGGACAGGAGAACACTGAAGCTTTCTTT.

This chain links TRBV6-5 with TRBJ2-7, with 9 bases matching TRBD1. Trimming removed 6 bases from V and 4 bases from J; junction bases left unmatched: 10. This CDR3 comprises 15 residues. CDR1 and CDR2 (germline): MNHEY, SVGAGI. CDR3 DNA sequence: TGTGCCAGCAGCCCCGGGGGGACAGGGAGGTACGAGCAGTACTTC. Its translation: CASSPGGTGRYEQYF.

The J gene is TRBJ1-2, the V gene TRBV25-1; D not certain. This CDR3 comprises 14 residues. V lost 4 bases and J lost 2, with 11 bases in between. Germline CDR1 is MGHDK and CDR2 is SYGVNS. The CDR3 here is CASSAGPRNYGYTF. The CDR3 nucleotides are TGTGCCAGCAGTGCCGGACCGAGAAACTATGGCTACACCTTC.

The chain recombines TRBV13 with TRBJ2-1, with 10 bases that match TRBD2. J gave up 9 bases and V 4 bases, and 9 bases lay outside the gene matches. This CDR3 has 15 residues. CDR1 is PRHDT and CDR2 is FYEKMQ in the germline V gene (reference sequence). Written as DNA, the CDR3 is TGTGCCAGCAGCTCGGCGACTAGCGGGCTCGGTGAGCAGTTCTTC. This sequence encodes CASSSATSGLGEQFF.

The V gene is TRBV11-3, the J gene TRBJ2-1, with 9 bases matching TRBD2. J gave up 0 bases and V 0 bases, and 12 bases lay outside the gene matches. The CDR3 runs 20 residues. The V gene's germline CDR1 is SGHNT and CDR2 YENEEA. CDR3 nucleotides: TGTGCCAGCAGCTTAGAAAGGGGCCTAGCGGGACTAAGCTCCTACAATGAGCAGTTCTTC. It is translated as CASSLERGLAGLSSYNEQFF.

The genes are TRBV5-1 and TRBJ2-2; TRBD2 aligns across 12 bases. Trimming at V came to 0 bases and at J to 4 bases, leaving 7 bases not matched to a gene. CDR1 is SGHRS and CDR2 is YFSETQ in the germline V gene. This CDR3 region has 18 residues. DNA of the CDR3: TGCGCCAGCAGCTTGGCAAGTCTAGCGGGAGGGCCCACCGGGGAGCTGTTTTTT. It specifies CASSLASLAGGPTGELFF.

The chain employs TRBV5-6 and TRBJ2-7; D ambiguous. The CDR3 extends over 13 amino acids. The germline V and J ends were trimmed by 5 bases and 3 bases, with 12 bases remaining between them. Germline V gene lookup returns CDR1 SGHDT and CDR2 YYEEEE. CDR3 sequence: CASRSWTVYEQYF. CDR3 DNA: TGTGCCAGCAGGAGCTGGACGGTCTACGAGCAGTACTTC.

This clone was found a few times. This sequence joins TRBV11-3 and TRBJ2-3, with 7 bases that match TRBD1. The germline gives CDR1 SGHNT, CDR2 YENEEA. V gave up 9 bases and J gave up 2 bases; unmatched junction bases: 5. This CDR3 contains 13 residues. The CDR3 here is CASTGTDTDTQYF. The CDR3 DNA reads TGTGCCAGTACCGGGACAGACACAGATACGCAGTATTTT.

The chain recombines TRBV5-1 with TRBJ2-2; D unresolved. Deletions cut 0 bases from V and 4 bases from J, with 10 bases between. CDR3 length equals 15 residues. Germline CDR1 and CDR2: SGHRS and YFSETQ. The CDR3 loop reads CASSLAPRRTGELFF. The CDR3 DNA reads TGCGCCAGCAGCTTGGCCCCCAGGCGCACCGGGGAGCTGTTTTTT.

This clone was found once. The rearrangement joins TRBV6-6 to TRBJ2-5; D is unresolved. Germline loops: CDR1 MNHNY, CDR2 SVGAGI (reference sequence). The CDR3 contains 13 residues. V lost 0 bases to trimming and J lost 5 bases, with 7 bases between them. CDR3: CASSYSSDETQYF. Here the CDR3 DNA reads TGTGCCAGCAGTTACTCATCCGACGAGACCCAGTACTTC.